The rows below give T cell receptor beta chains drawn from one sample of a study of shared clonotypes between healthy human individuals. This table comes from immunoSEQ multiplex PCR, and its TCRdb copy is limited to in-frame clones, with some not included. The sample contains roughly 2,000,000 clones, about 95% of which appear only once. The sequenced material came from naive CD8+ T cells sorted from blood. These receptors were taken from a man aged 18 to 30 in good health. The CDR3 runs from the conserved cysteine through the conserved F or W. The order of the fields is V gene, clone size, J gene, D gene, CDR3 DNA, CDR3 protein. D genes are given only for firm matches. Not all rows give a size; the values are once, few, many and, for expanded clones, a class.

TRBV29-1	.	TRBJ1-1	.	TGCAGCGTACCGGGACCTTTGAACACTGAAGCTTTCTTT	CSVPGPLNTEAFF
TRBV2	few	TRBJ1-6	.	TGTGCCAGCAGTGGCCAGAGCAGCTCCTATAATTCACCCCTCCACTTT	CASSGQSSSYNSPLHF
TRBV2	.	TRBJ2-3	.	TGTGCCAGCAGGGAGGGGGGACACACAGATACGCAGTATTTT	CASREGGHTDTQYF
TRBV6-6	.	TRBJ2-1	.	TGTGCCAGCAGTTACTCAGGGGCCCAGCAGTTCTTC	CASSYSGAQQFF
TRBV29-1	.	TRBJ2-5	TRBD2	TGCAGCGTTGAGCCTCAGGGACTAGCGGGAGGAAGTGTCTGGGAGACCCAGTACTTC	CSVEPQGLAGGSVWETQYF
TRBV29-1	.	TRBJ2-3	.	TGCAGCGTGGTTTCAACCCGTACAGATACGCAGTATTTT	CSVVSTRTDTQYF
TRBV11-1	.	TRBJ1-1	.	TGTGCCAGCAGCCAAGTGAACACTGAAGCTTTCTTT	CASSQVNTEAFF
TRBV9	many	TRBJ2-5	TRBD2	TGTGCCAGCAGCCCCCGGACTAGCGGGGAACAAGAGACCCAGTACTTC	CASSPRTSGEQETQYF
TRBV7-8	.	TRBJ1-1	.	TGTGCCAGCAGTCCTCCTGAGGAGGGAATGAACACTGAAGCTTTCTTT	CASSPPEEGMNTEAFF
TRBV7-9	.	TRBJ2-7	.	TGTGCCAGCAGCCTAGGGGGTGTACCCTACGAGCAGTACTTC	CASSLGGVPYEQYF
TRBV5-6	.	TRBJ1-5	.	TGTGCCAGCAGCCCTAGTCAGGGGCCGTCAAATCAGCCCCAGCATTTT	CASSPSQGPSNQPQHF
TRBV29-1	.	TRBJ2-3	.	TGCAGCGTTGAAGGGACAGACACAGATACGCAGTATTTT	CSVEGTDTDTQYF
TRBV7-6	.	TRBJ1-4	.	TGTGCCAGCAGTCCAACCGACGGATTCTTTGAAAAACTGTTTTTT	CASSPTDGFFEKLFF
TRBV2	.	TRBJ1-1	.	TGTGCCAGCAGTTACGACGGGACCCCGGGCACTGAAGCTTTCTTT	CASSYDGTPGTEAFF
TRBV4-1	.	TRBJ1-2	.	TGCGCCAGCAGCCAAGAAATTGCGGTCTATGGCTACACCTTC	CASSQEIAVYGYTF
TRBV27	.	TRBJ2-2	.	TGTGCCAGCAGTCCGTCAGGGTTTTCCGGGGAGCTGTTTTTT	CASSPSGFSGELFF
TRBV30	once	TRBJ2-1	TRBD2	TGTGCCGTACCACGGGAGGGATCCTACAATGAGCAGTTCTTC	CAVPREGSYNEQFF
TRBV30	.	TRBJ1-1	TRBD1	TGTGCCTGGGGACAGGATTCTAGTGAAGCTTTCTTT	CAWGQDSSEAFF
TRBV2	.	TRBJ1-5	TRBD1	TGTGCCAGCAGAAAGACAGGGGTTAACAATCAGCCCCAGCATTTT	CASRKTGVNNQPQHF
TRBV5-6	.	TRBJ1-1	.	TGTGCCAGCAGCTTGGACAGCCACATGAACACTGAAGCTTTCTTT	CASSLDSHMNTEAFF
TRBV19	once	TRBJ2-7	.	TGTGCCAGTAAGACAGGTTCAAGCGAGCAGTACTTC	CASKTGSSEQYF
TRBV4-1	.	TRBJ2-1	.	TGCGCCAGCAGCCAAGCTGGCGAGCAGTTCTTC	CASSQAGEQFF
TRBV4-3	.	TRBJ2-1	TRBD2	TGCGCCAGCAGCCCCGGGACTAGCGGGTTGGATGAGCAGTTCTTC	CASSPGTSGLDEQFF
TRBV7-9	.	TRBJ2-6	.	TGTGCCAGCAGCTTAGTAGGCGGGGCGGAAGGGGCCAACGTCCTGACTTTC	CASSLVGGAEGANVLTF
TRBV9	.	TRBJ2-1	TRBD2	TGTGCCAGCAGCGTAGTGTTCGGCGGGGGCAATGAGCAGTTCTTC	CASSVVFGGGNEQFF
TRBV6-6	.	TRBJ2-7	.	TGTGCCAGCAGTTACGGGGAGACGGGCTACGAGCAGTACTTC	CASSYGETGYEQYF
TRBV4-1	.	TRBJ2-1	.	TGCGCCAGCAGCCATCGCAGGGAAACCTACAATGAGCAGTTCTTC	CASSHRRETYNEQFF
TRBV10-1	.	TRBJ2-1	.	TGCGCCAGCGGCTGGCCCGGTCGGGGTGAGCAGTTCTTC	CASGWPGRGEQFF
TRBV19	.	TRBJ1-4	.	TGTGCCAGTAGTTGGACGGTAGCAACTAATGAAAAACTGTTTTTT	CASSWTVATNEKLFF
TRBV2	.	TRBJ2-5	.	TGTGCCAGCAAGGCCACGTCAGAGACCCAGTACTTC	CASKATSETQYF
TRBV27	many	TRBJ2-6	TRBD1	TGTGCCAGCAGTTCGACAGGGGGTTTCTCTGGGGCCAACGTCCTGACTTTC	CASSSTGGFSGANVLTF
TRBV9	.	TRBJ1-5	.	TGTGCCAGCAGCGTGCACGGTAATCAGCCCCAGCATTTT	CASSVHGNQPQHF
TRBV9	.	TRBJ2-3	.	TGTGCCAGCAGCGCCGTAGGGGGGGGTCCCAGCACAGATACGCAGTATTTT	CASSAVGGGPSTDTQYF
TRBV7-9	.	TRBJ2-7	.	TGTGCCAGCAGCTTTTGGGGGGACCCTACGAAGCAGTACTTC	CASSFWGDPTKQYF
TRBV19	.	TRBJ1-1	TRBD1	TGTGCCAGTAGGGGGGACAGGGGATGGAGCACTGAAGCTTTCTTT	CASRGDRGWSTEAFF
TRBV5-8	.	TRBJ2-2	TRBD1	TGTGCCAGCAGCGCCGGGACAGGGTTCGGGGAGCTGTTTTTT	CASSAGTGFGELFF
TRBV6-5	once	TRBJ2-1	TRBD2	TGTGCCAGCAGTTACAGCGGGCGGGGGGGCGGTGAGCAGTTCTTC	CASSYSGRGGGEQFF
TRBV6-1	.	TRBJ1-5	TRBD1	TGTGCCAGCAGTGAAGTTCGGGACAGCGGCAATCAGCCCCAGCATTTT	CASSEVRDSGNQPQHF
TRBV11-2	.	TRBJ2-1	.	TGTGCCAGCAGCTCGAAGGGTAGTGGAGGGCAGTTCTTC	CASSSKGSGGQFF
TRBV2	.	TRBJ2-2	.	TGTGCCAGCAGTGACTCTACAGGACGGACCGGGGAGCTGTTTTTT	CASSDSTGRTGELFF
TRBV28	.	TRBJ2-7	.	TGTGCCAGCAGCCTATCCAGGGGGGGAACCTACGAGCAGTACTTC	CASSLSRGGTYEQYF
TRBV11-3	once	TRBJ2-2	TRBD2	TGTGCCAGCAGCTCCTGGACTAGCGGGGGGGCGAACACCGGGGAGCTGTTTTTT	CASSSWTSGGANTGELFF
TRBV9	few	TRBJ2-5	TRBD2	TGTGCCAGCAGCCCTAGCGGGGTCCAAGAGACCCAGTACTTC	CASSPSGVQETQYF
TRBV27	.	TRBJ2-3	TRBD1	TGTGCCAGCAGTTTGTCATGGACAGGGGGCAAAGTGACAGATACGCAGTATTTT	CASSLSWTGGKVTDTQYF
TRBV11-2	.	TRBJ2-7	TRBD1	TGTGCCAGCAGCCCCTCGGTGGAGACAGGGATTTACGAGCAGTACTTC	CASSPSVETGIYEQYF
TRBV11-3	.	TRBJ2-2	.	TGTGCCAGCAGCTTAGCCGGGAGCACCGGGGAGCTGTTTTTT	CASSLAGSTGELFF
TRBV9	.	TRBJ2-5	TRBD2	TGTGCCAGCAGCGTAGGGGCGGGAGAACAAGAGACCCAGTACTTC	CASSVGAGEQETQYF
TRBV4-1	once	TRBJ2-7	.	TGCGCCAGCAGAGCCACCCTTGGGTCTGGGATCTACGAGCAGTACTTC	CASRATLGSGIYEQYF
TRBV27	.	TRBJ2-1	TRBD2	TGTGTCAGCAGTGTAGCGGGAGAGGGATACAATGAGCAGTTCTTC	CVSSVAGEGYNEQFF
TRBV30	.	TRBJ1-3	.	TGTGCCTGGAGCTTGCGAACTGGAAACACCATATATTTT	CAWSLRTGNTIYF
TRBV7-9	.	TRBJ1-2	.	TGTGCCAGCAGCTTAGTTACCCAAGGGCATGGCTACACCTTC	CASSLVTQGHGYTF
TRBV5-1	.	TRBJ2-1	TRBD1	TGCGCCAGCCACTTCCTCCCGACAGGGAGCTCCTACAATGAGCAGTTCTTC	CASHFLPTGSSYNEQFF
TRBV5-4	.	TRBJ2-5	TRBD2	TGTGCCAGCAGCTTAGGCGGGGGGGAAGAGACCCAGTACTTC	CASSLGGGEETQYF
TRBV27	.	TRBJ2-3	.	TGTGCCAGCAGTTCCCTGGAAGGGCCAGATACGCAGTATTTT	CASSSLEGPDTQYF
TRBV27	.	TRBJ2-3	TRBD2	TGTGCCAGCAGTTTATCCCCGGGGACTAACACAGATACGCAGTATTTT	CASSLSPGTNTDTQYF